This TCR beta chain is from a study of neoadjuvant anti-PD-1 for oral cavity cancer. Study-wide context: Non-progressing patients received a fourth nivolumab dose near day 43, then surgery on days 50-56. General observations from the study: Each response group had just a few patients in TCR analyses.

These newly diagnosed stage II-IVA oral cavity squamous cell carcinoma patients had no prior systemic or radiation treatment. Worth noting for this clone: The antigen is not known.

Assay: immunoSEQ multiplex PCR; the TCRdb copy retains only in-frame clones and omits some. The sample gives some 15,000 clones, approximately 70% of which show up once; roughly 3% is in the top ten. This clonotype originated in a person aged 35-79 years with oral cavity squamous cell carcinoma. The sample in question was PBMCs, obtained before nivolumab (anti-PD-1) treatment.

CDR3 bases: TGTGCCAGCTCACAGGGTATGAACACTGAAGCTTTCTTT. This translates into CASSQGMNTEAFF. V and J are TRBV7-3 and TRBJ1-1; the D gene is possibly TRBD1 (6 bases). CDR3 length equals 13 residues. V lost 8 bases and J lost 0, with 10 bases in between. Germline V gives CDR1 SGHTA, CDR2 FQGTGA.